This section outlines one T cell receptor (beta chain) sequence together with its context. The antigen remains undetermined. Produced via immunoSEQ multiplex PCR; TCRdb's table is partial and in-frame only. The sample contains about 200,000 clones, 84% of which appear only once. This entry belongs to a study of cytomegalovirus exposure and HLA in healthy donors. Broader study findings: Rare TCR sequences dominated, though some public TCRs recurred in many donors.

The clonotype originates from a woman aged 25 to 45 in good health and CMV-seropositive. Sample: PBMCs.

CDR3 loop: CASMRETQYF. In DNA form, the CDR3 reads TGTGCCAGCATGCGAGAGACCCAGTACTTC. This chain links TRBV25-1 with TRBJ2-5; no reliable D call. The germline CDR1 and CDR2 sequences are MGHDK and SYGVNS. With 7 bases removed from V and 4 bases from J, the gap between germline ends came to 4 bases. CDR3 length equals 10 residues.